This TCR beta chain was recovered during a study of blood T cell repertoires in COVID-19. Study-wide context: Sites across the United States, Italy and Spain contributed samples from acute and convalescent COVID-19.

The ends were cut back, 7 bases at V and 2 bases at J, with 14 bases in the middle. Germline assignment: CDR1 SGHTA and CDR2 FQGNSA. The CDR3 spans 14 residues. The data were produced by immunoSEQ multiplex PCR, yet TCRdb's version contains in-frame clones alone and is incomplete. Among some 150,000 clones listed, approximately 80% were seen once. The TCR sequence derives from a man in his fifties or sixties who had recovered from COVID-19. Material: PBMCs or T cells enriched from blood (not recorded which). V is TRBV7-2 and J is TRBJ1-2; D call uncertain. The DNA for the CDR3 is TGTGCCAGCAACAAGGCTACAGAGAACTATGGCTACACCTTC. This codes for CASNKATENYGYTF.